The 32 T cell receptor beta chains reported below all come from one sample, sequenced in a study of identical twins. TCRdb recomputed calls from the 5' RACE reads with MiXCR, one row per CDR3 protein. The sample lists 270,000 or so distinct CDR3 sequences; around 8% were seen once. The same data also went into a second study, on yellow fever vaccine responses in identical twins.

Sequenced material: CD8+ T cells sorted from blood. The receptors were sampled from a young woman in good health.

The chain couples TRBV7-9 to TRBJ1-5; perhaps TRBD1 as D (5 bases). The length of the CDR3 is 14 residues. CDR1 is SEHNR and CDR2 is FQNEAQ in the germline V gene (reference sequence). Between the trimmed V and J ends, which lost 1 base and 7 bases, there was a span of 11 bases. The CDR3 spells CASSLDQGGQPQHF. CDR3 bases: TGTGCCAGCAGCTTAGATCAGGGAGGGCAGCCCCAGCATTTT. Together with reference TRBV7-9 and TRBJ1-5, the CDR3 gives the full variable domain: DTGVSQNPRHKITKRGQNVTFRCDPISEHNRLYWYRQTLGQGPEFLTYFQNEAQLEKSRLLSDRFSAERPKGSFSTLEIQRTEQGDSAMYLCASSLDQGGQPQHFGDGTRLSIL.

This clonotype was detected ten times or more. The V and J genes are TRBV4-3 and TRBJ2-3; 10 bases map to TRBD1. V dropped 3 bases and J dropped 2; count of bases not matched to a gene: 2. This CDR3 contains 15 residues. The germline V gene has CDR1 LGHNA and CDR2 YSLEER. CDR3 region: CASSHGTGDTDTQYF. CDR3 sequence (DNA): TGCGCCAGCAGCCACGGGACAGGGGACACAGATACGCAGTATTTT.

This clonotype was found a few times. The rearrangement joins TRBV2 to TRBJ2-4; TRBD2 matches at 11 bases. This CDR3 is 15 amino acids long. V shed 4 bases and J 7 bases; nucleotides not matched to a gene: 6. Germline values: CDR1 SNHLY, CDR2 FYNNEI. CDR3 loop: CASSGSLAGVNIQYF. CDR3 DNA: TGTGCCAGCAGTGGGTCACTAGCGGGAGTGAACATTCAGTACTTC. The full variable domain, its missing parts supplied by reference TRBV2 and TRBJ2-4, is EPEVTQTPSHQVTQMGQEVILRCVPISNHLYFYWYRQILGQKVEFLVSFYNNEISEKSEIFDDQFSVERPDGSNFTLKIRSTKLEDSAMYFCASSGSLAGVNIQYFGAGTRLSVL.

This clonotype turned up a few times. This sequence joins TRBV27 and TRBJ1-5, with D possibly TRBD1 on 6 matching bases. The CDR3 consists of 15 residues. Germline loops: CDR1 MNHEY, CDR2 SMNVEV (reference sequence). V lost 2 bases to trimming and J lost 1 base, with 9 bases between them. The CDR3 DNA reads TGTGCCAGCAGTTTAAGGGGGTTAAGCAATCAGCCCCAGCATTTT. This translates into CASSLRGLSNQPQHF.

This clonotype was detected only a few times. The V call is TRBV7-2, the J call TRBJ1-1; D ambiguous. Germline CDR1 reads SGHTA; CDR2 reads FQGNSA. CDR3 size: 13 residues. V lost 5 bases, J lost 11 bases, and 18 bases lay in between. This CDR3 reads CASSPEGPPEAFF. CDR3 DNA: TGTGCCAGCAGCCCCGAAGGACCGCCCGAGGCTTTCTTT.

This clonotype was recorded many times. This chain uses TRBV7-8 with TRBJ2-1; no definite D call. V was shortened by 3 bases and J by 1 base, with 7 bases between the two germline ends. Germline-derived CDR1 and CDR2 are SGHVS and FQNEAQ. The CDR3 extends over 14 amino acids. The CDR3 DNA is TGTGCCAGCAGCTTTTACAGATCCTACAATGAGCAGTTCTTC. Amino acids: CASSFYRSYNEQFF. The variable domain in full, with the rest retrieved from reference TRBV7-8 and TRBJ2-1, is GAGVSQSPRYKVAKRGQDVALRCDPISGHVSLFWYQQALGQGPEFLTYFQNEAQLDKSGLPSDRFFAERPEGSVSTLKIQRTQQEDSAVYLCASSFYRSYNEQFFGPGTRLTVL.

The chain combines TRBV28 with TRBJ2-7; tentatively, D is TRBD2 (5 bases). This CDR3 is 13 amino acids long. From germline, CDR1 is MDHEN and CDR2 SYDVKM. With 3 bases removed from V and 5 bases from J, the gap between germline ends came to 11 bases. CDR3 sequence reads: CASSFRGSHEQYF. For the CDR3, the DNA is TGTGCCAGCAGTTTCCGGGGATCCCACGAGCAGTACTTC.

J is TRBJ2-1 and V is TRBV7-9; TRBD2 matches 8 bases. V shed 7 bases and J 12 bases; nucleotides not matched to a gene: 14. This CDR3 has 14 residues. Germline V gene lookup returns CDR1 SEHNR and CDR2 FQNEAQ (reference sequence). The chain's CDR3 is CASNPPVAGLSQFF. In DNA form, the CDR3 reads TGTGCCAGCAATCCCCCGGTAGCGGGACTGTCGCAGTTCTTC.

This clonotype has more than one count but fewer than ten. The rearrangement joins TRBV6-1 to TRBJ2-7, with D possibly being TRBD2 (5 bases). The CDR3 has 14 amino acids. V dropped 6 bases and J dropped 2 bases, with 14 bases sitting between them. Germline-derived CDR1 and CDR2 are MNHNS and SASEGT. CDR3 nucleotides: TGTGCCAGCAGACCGGACTTAACCCCCTACGAGCAGTACTTC. It yields the protein CASRPDLTPYEQYF.

This rearrangement joins TRBV15 to TRBJ1-5; no definite D call. Trimming cost V 0 bases and J 13 bases, with 7 bases left between them. The germline V gene has CDR1 LNHNV and CDR2 YYDKDF (reference sequence). The CDR3 length is 11 residues. CDR3 bases: TGTGCCACCAGCAGAGAGGGCATACAGCATTTT. It translates to CATSREGIQHF.

This chain connects TRBV2 to TRBJ2-5; D is perhaps TRBD1 or TRBD2 (8 bases each). The V gene lost 6 bases and the J gene lost 0 bases, with 23 bases spanning the gap. The CDR3 sequence is 18 residues long. In germline, CDR1 is SNHLY, CDR2 FYNNEI. CDR3 nucleotide sequence: TGTGCCAGCAGAACCAGGGGGCTCGGAGCGGGGGACCAAGAGACCCAGTACTTC. Translated: CASRTRGLGAGDQETQYF.

This clonotype was seen ten or more times. V and J are TRBV21-1 and TRBJ2-2; whether TRBD2, the table's D call, matches the DNA was not checked. TRBV21-1 is designated a pseudogene. CDR3 size: 19 residues. CDR3 in amino acids: CASTPRSSGGPFYTGELFF. CDR3 DNA: TGTGCCAGCACGCCCCGTTCTAGCGGGGGACCCTTTTACACCGGGGAGCTGTTTTTT.

The table lists this clonotype with a few counts. V is TRBV11-2 and J is TRBJ2-1; D remains unclear. Germline values: CDR1 SGHAT, CDR2 FQNNGV. CDR3 size: 11 residues. Trimming left V 3 bases short and J 9 bases short, with 6 bases between. The CDR3, as DNA: TGTGCCAGCAGCTTGGTGCGTGAGCAGTTCTTC. It specifies CASSLVREQFF.

V gene TRBV6-5 combines with J gene TRBJ1-6, with a tentative D call TRBD1 (6 bases). The CDR3 has 16 amino acids. Trimming cost V 0 bases and J 10 bases, with 16 bases left between them. Germline loops: CDR1 MNHEY, CDR2 SVGAGI. CDR3 protein: CASSYSPGDGRSPLHF. The CDR3, as DNA: TGTGCCAGCAGTTACTCTCCAGGGGATGGTAGATCACCCCTCCACTTT.

This chain uses TRBV7-9 with TRBJ2-1; possibly TRBD1 for D (5 bases). V was cut by 5 bases and J by 0 bases, with 11 bases left in between. CDR3 length: 15 amino acids. Germline V gives CDR1 SEHNR, CDR2 FQNEAQ (reference sequence). The CDR3 bases are TGTGCCAGCAGCCCCACAGGCGCCTCCTACAATGAGCAGTTCTTC. Translated, it gives CASSPTGASYNEQFF. Using reference TRBV7-9 and TRBJ2-1 for the parts outside the CDR3, the full variable domain is DTGVSQNPRHKITKRGQNVTFRCDPISEHNRLYWYRQTLGQGPEFLTYFQNEAQLEKSRLLSDRFSAERPKGSFSTLEIQRTEQGDSAMYLCASSPTGASYNEQFFGPGTRLTVL.

The chain carries TRBV20-1 and TRBJ2-1; no definite D call. CDR3 length equals 12 residues. Trimming pared 0 bases from V and 10 bases from J, leaving 10 bases between. Germline V CDR1 and CDR2: DFQATT, SNEGSKA (reference sequence). The CDR3 coding sequence is TGCAGTGCTAGAGATCAAACTCCCGAGCAGTTCTTC. The encoded protein is CSARDQTPEQFF.

The V call is TRBV7-2, the J call TRBJ2-5, with 7 bases aligning to TRBD2. This CDR3 contains 15 residues. V was clipped by 2 bases and J by 2 bases; unmatched bases: 5. The V gene's germline CDR1 is SGHTA and CDR2 FQGNSA. Here the CDR3 DNA reads TGTGCCAGCAGCTTACAGCGGGAACCACAAGAGACCCAGTACTTC. Residues: CASSLQREPQETQYF. Combining the CDR3 with reference TRBV7-2 and TRBJ2-5 gives the whole variable domain GAGVSQSPSNKVTEKGKDVELRCDPISGHTALYWYRQSLGQGLEFLIYFQGNSAPDKSGLPSDRFSAERTGGSVSTLTIQRTQQEDSAVYLCASSLQREPQETQYFGPGTRLLVL.

This clonotype was seen ten or more times. This chain connects TRBV14 to TRBJ2-7; 9 positions match TRBD1. The germline V gene encodes CDR1 SGHDN and CDR2 FVKESK. The trim removed 5 bases at V and 4 bases at J, leaving 6 bases unmatched. This CDR3 has 14 amino acids. The DNA of the CDR3 is TGTGCCAGCAGCTACAGGGGGCTTTGGTACGAGCAGTACTTC. Protein product: CASSYRGLWYEQYF. The whole variable domain, filled in from reference TRBV14 and TRBJ2-7, reads EAGVTQFPSHSVIEKGQTVTLRCDPISGHDNLYWYRRVMGKEIKFLLHFVKESKQDESGMPNNRFLAERTGGTYSTLKVQPAELEDSGVYFCASSYRGLWYEQYFGPGTRLTVT.

Many counts were recorded for this clonotype. The V call is TRBV29-1, the J call TRBJ2-7; possible D gene TRBD1, 5 bases. CDR3 length: 13 amino acids. V was trimmed by 4 bases and J by 3 bases, leaving 13 bases between them. The germline gives CDR1 SQVTM, CDR2 ANQGSEA. The CDR3 region has the DNA TGCAGCGTTGGGTGGGCAGGGAACTACGAGCAGTACTTC. Translating it yields CSVGWAGNYEQYF.

The rearrangement links TRBV5-6 to TRBJ1-1; the D gene is possibly TRBD1 (5 bases). This CDR3 has 15 residues. V was pared by 3 bases and J by 1 base, with 13 bases between. CDR1 SGHDT and CDR2 YYEEEE come from the germline V gene. The DNA of the CDR3 is TGTGCCAGCAGCTGGGACTTCGCGACGAACACTGAAGCTTTCTTT. It is translated as CASSWDFATNTEAFF.

This clonotype has a count of ten or more. The genes are TRBV12-3 or TRBV12-4 and TRBJ2-5, with 11 bases identical to TRBD2. Germline trimming cut 1 base from V and 4 bases from J; bases unmatched to any gene: 5. The CDR3 has 16 amino acids. The DNA of the CDR3 is TGTGCCAGCAGTTTAGTTAGCGGGAGGGCCGGAGAGACCCAGTACTTC. It translates to CASSLVSGRAGETQYF.

The V gene is TRBV18, the J gene TRBJ2-7; 7 nucleotides align to TRBD1. V lost 5 bases and J lost 6; bases outside the gene matches: 7. Germline CDR1 reads KGHSH; CDR2 reads LQKENI. CDR3 length: 13 amino acids. The CDR3 nucleotides read TGTGCCAGCTCAGCACAGGGGAAGGGCGAGCAGTACTTC. This translates into CASSAQGKGEQYF.

In this sample, this clonotype turned up many times. The genes are TRBV7-9 and TRBJ2-5; D uncertain. Germline lookup yields CDR1 SEHNR and CDR2 FQNEAQ (reference sequence). V was cut by 5 bases and J by 3 bases, with 10 bases left in between. This CDR3 has 13 amino acids. CDR3 nucleotide sequence: TGTGCCAGCAGCCCACTATGGGAAGAGACCCAGTACTTC. It is translated as CASSPLWEETQYF.

This clonotype was detected many times. The chain links TRBV14 to TRBJ1-1; 9 nucleotides line up with TRBD1. CDR3 length: 19 residues. CDR1 and CDR2 (germline): SGHDN, FVKESK. V trimming: 4 bases; J trimming: 5 bases; junction bases outside the gene matches: 20. CDR3 nucleotide sequence: TGTGCCAGCAGCCTATTGCCGGGACAGGGAATGGGGCCGTGGACTGAAGCTTTCTTT. This gives the protein CASSLLPGQGMGPWTEAFF.

The chain joins TRBV28 to TRBJ2-5; 7 bases match TRBD2. CDR3 length equals 15 residues. V lost 7 bases to trimming and J lost 5 bases; unmatched junction nucleotides: 13. Germline V gene data show CDR1 as MDHEN and CDR2 as SYDVKM. CDR3 nucleotide sequence: TGTGCCAGCACCCCTGGGGGGGAGGGCCTGGAGACCCAGTACTTC. This sequence encodes CASTPGGEGLETQYF.

This clonotype was observed a handful of times. The V and J genes are TRBV4-3 and TRBJ2-7, with D possibly matching TRBD2 (6 bases). V lost 0 bases and J 4 bases, leaving 13 bases between the germline ends. This CDR3 has 15 residues. Germline values: CDR1 LGHNA, CDR2 YSLEER. CDR3 bases: TGCGCCAGCAGCCAAGACCGGGAGCTGGGGTACGAGCAGTACTTC. Encoded protein: CASSQDRELGYEQYF.

This clonotype has only a few counts. The chain is built from TRBV4-1 and TRBJ2-7; the D gene could be TRBD1 or TRBD2 (5 bases each). V lost 4 bases, J lost 2 bases, and 12 bases lay in between. The length of the CDR3 is 14 residues. Germline CDR1 MGHRA, CDR2 YSYEKL. CDR3 sequence: CASSPKTGPYEQYF. The CDR3 DNA sequence: TGCGCCAGCAGCCCCAAGACGGGACCCTACGAGCAGTACTTC.

This clonotype was picked up a small number of times. The chain employs TRBV25-1 and TRBJ2-2; 8 positions match TRBD1. The length of the CDR3 is 15 residues. Germline lookup yields CDR1 MGHDK and CDR2 SYGVNS. The trim removed 3 bases at V and 5 bases at J, leaving 5 bases unmatched. The CDR3 spells CASSDWTGFTGELFF. As DNA, the CDR3 is TGTGCCAGCAGTGACTGGACAGGGTTTACCGGGGAGCTGTTTTTT.

This clonotype was recorded a few times. The rearrangement links TRBV27 to TRBJ2-1; possibly TRBD1 or TRBD2 for D (5 bases each). V lost 5 bases to trimming and J lost 8 bases, with 19 bases between them. CDR3 size: 15 residues. Germline V lookup: CDR1 MNHEY, CDR2 SMNVEV (reference sequence). CDR3 loop: CASSPRHGAGYEQFF. CDR3 nucleotides: TGTGCCAGCAGTCCGAGACACGGGGCCGGCTATGAGCAGTTCTTC.

The chain couples TRBV7-2 to TRBJ2-2; D possibly matches TRBD1 or TRBD2 (5 bases each). The ends were cut back, 3 bases at V and 1 base at J, with 12 bases in the middle. Germline loops: CDR1 SGHTA, CDR2 FQGNSA. The CDR3 length is 16 residues. The CDR3 bases are TGTGCCAGCAGCTTGCCCTTTGGGGGGAACACCGGGGAGCTGTTTTTT. It codes for CASSLPFGGNTGELFF.

This clonotype was seen repeatedly, ten times or more. The chain is built from TRBV12-3 or TRBV12-4 and TRBJ2-2; 16 nucleotides agree with TRBD2. With V trimmed by 5 bases and J by 4 bases, 4 bases remained unmatched. The CDR3 has 17 residues. Here the CDR3 DNA reads TGTGCCAGCAGTGGGACTAGCGGGAGGGCTCCCACCGGGGAGCTGTTTTTT. It is translated as CASSGTSGRAPTGELFF.

This clonotype was counted many times. The J gene is TRBJ2-1, the V gene TRBV18, with D possibly TRBD2 on 5 matching bases. The germline CDR1 and CDR2 sequences are KGHSH and LQKENI. The CDR3 totals 15 residues. V was cut by 3 bases and J by 3 bases, with 12 bases left in between. Here the CDR3 reads CASSPLDSFYNEQFF. DNA of the CDR3: TGTGCCAGCTCACCCCTGGACTCCTTCTACAATGAGCAGTTCTTC.